The clone carrying this T cell receptor (beta chain) was recorded many times. This entry is derived from a study of molecular identifiers for immune sequencing clone quantification. TCRdb re-called the PCR reads with MiXCR, one entry per CDR3 protein. The profile covers about 23,000 distinct CDR3 sequences, with roughly a sixth appearing a single time and 0.99% taken by the ten largest. The TCR was taken from a human donor in good health. Some libraries in this study had Jurkat cell RNA spiked in. The material sequenced was naive CD8+ T cells from blood, with Jurkat cell RNA spiked in. Subset indicated: FACS-sorted CD8+CD4-CCR7+CD45RA+ naive T cells.

The DNA for the CDR3 is TGTGCCAGCAGGGGCGTGAAGGGTGTTAAAGGTTCAGATACGCAGTATTTT. Translating gives CASRGVKGVKGSDTQYF. This sequence joins TRBV7-9 and TRBJ2-3; D is ambiguous. The CDR3 sequence is 17 residues long. Germline CDR1 reads SEHNR; CDR2 reads FQNEAQ (reference sequence). Trimming took off 6 bases at V and 4 bases at J, with 23 bases between the two ends. The full variable domain, its missing parts supplied by reference TRBV7-9 and TRBJ2-3, is DTGVSQNPRHKITKRGQNVTFRCDPISEHNRLYWYRQTLGQGPEFLTYFQNEAQLEKSRLLSDRFSAERPKGSFSTLEIQRTEQGDSAMYLCASRGVKGVKGSDTQYFGPGTRLTVL.